Shown below are 15 T cell receptor beta chains from a single sample sequenced in a study of blood T cell repertoires in COVID-19. Generated by immunoSEQ multiplex PCR, the TCRdb table keeps only in-frame clones and is missing some. This sample has a few hundred thousand clones; 80% to 95% occur once, and the top ten carry around 0.94%. Sequenced sample: PBMCs or T cells enriched from blood (not recorded which). All receptors derive from a woman aged 40-49 years who had been exposed to COVID-19.

The V gene is TRBV6-5, the J gene TRBJ1-4; no firm D call. Per the germline V gene, CDR1 is MNHEY and CDR2 is SVGAGI. The V end was cut by 4 bases, the J end by 2 bases, with 8 bases between. This CDR3 spans 14 amino acids. The CDR3 loop reads CASSSGPTNEKLFF. CDR3 DNA: TGTGCCAGCAGTTCGGGTCCGACTAATGAAAAACTGTTTTTT.

The chain combines TRBV20-1 with TRBJ1-1; D unresolved. The CDR3 sequence is 11 residues long. Trimming took 3 bases from V and 3 from J, leaving 5 bases between them. CDR1 is DFQATT, CDR2 SNEGSKA, per germline (reference sequence). In DNA, the CDR3 is TGCAGTGCTAGTAGCTACACTGAAGCTTTCTTT. Its protein product is CSASSYTEAFF.

The V call is TRBV25-1, the J call TRBJ1-2; D call uncertain. Trimming shortened V by 2 bases and J by 5 bases, and 15 bases separated the two germline ends. Germline values: CDR1 MGHDK, CDR2 SYGVNS. This CDR3 contains 15 residues. CDR3 sequence reads: CASSELDGFGYGYTF. CDR3 bases: TGTGCCAGCAGTGAACTAGACGGTTTTGGATATGGCTACACCTTC.

The CDR3 sequence is CASSQGMNTEAFF. In DNA form, the CDR3 reads TGCGCCAGCAGCCAGGGGATGAACACTGAAGCTTTCTTT. The chain recombines TRBV5-1 with TRBJ1-1; TRBD1 is a possible D gene (6 bases). This CDR3 has 13 amino acids. The V and J ends lost 4 bases and 0 bases respectively, with 7 bases between them. CDR1 is SGHRS and CDR2 is YFSETQ in the germline V gene.

This chain connects TRBV2 to TRBJ2-1; 9 bases are a match to TRBD2. Germline CDR1 is SNHLY and CDR2 is FYNNEI. V was clipped by 2 bases and J by 4 bases; unmatched bases: 6. The CDR3 totals 16 residues. The CDR3 reads CASSELPSGVYNEQFF. CDR3 DNA sequence: TGTGCCAGCAGTGAATTGCCTAGCGGGGTGTACAATGAGCAGTTCTTC.

The genes are TRBV7-6 and TRBJ1-2, with TRBD1 matching 8 bases. V dropped 2 bases and J dropped 4; count of bases not matched to a gene: 6. The CDR3 sequence is 15 residues long. Germline V gives CDR1 SGHVS, CDR2 FNYEAQ. In DNA form, the CDR3 reads TGTGCCAGCAGCTTATGGACAGGGACGACCTATGGCTACACCTTC. Its protein product is CASSLWTGTTYGYTF.

This chain connects TRBV27 to TRBJ1-1; TRBD1 aligns across 10 bases. Trimming removed 3 bases from V and 1 base from J; junction bases left unmatched: 2. From germline, CDR1 is MNHEY and CDR2 SMNVEV (reference sequence). This CDR3 region has 15 residues. The CDR3 loop is CASSFRDRGNTEAFF. The CDR3 coding sequence is TGTGCCAGCAGTTTTAGGGACAGGGGGAACACTGAAGCTTTCTTT.

This rearrangement joins TRBV9 to TRBJ1-3; 7 nucleotides match TRBD1. The CDR3 length is 16 residues. Germline V gene lookup returns CDR1 SGDLS and CDR2 YYNGEE. V shed 0 bases, J shed 4 bases, and the junction held 7 bases outside the gene matches. CDR3 amino acids: CASSVAGTDTGNTIYF. Written as DNA, the CDR3 is TGTGCCAGCAGCGTAGCTGGGACAGATACCGGAAACACCATATATTTT.

The J gene is TRBJ1-6, the V gene TRBV12-5, with a tentative D call TRBD1 (5 bases). The CDR3 is 15 residues long. V was trimmed by 3 bases and J by 5 bases, leaving 11 bases between them. From germline, CDR1 is LGHNT and CDR2 FRNRAP. CDR3 DNA sequence: TGTGCTAGTGGTTTAACGACGGGGGATAATTCACCCCTCCACTTT. It translates to CASGLTTGDNSPLHF.

The sample holds one count of this clone. The J gene is TRBJ1-1, the V gene TRBV11-3; a possible D gene is TRBD1 (6 bases). V gave up 5 bases and J gave up 1 base, with 11 bases separating them. The CDR3 totals 14 residues. CDR1 is SGHNT, CDR2 YENEEA, per germline. CDR3 region: CASSAGQRNTEAFF. CDR3 DNA: TGTGCCAGCAGCGCCGGACAGAGGAACACTGAAGCTTTCTTT.

This clone occurred once. The chain couples TRBV30 to TRBJ1-6; D ambiguous. CDR1 is GTSNPN, CDR2 SVGIG, per germline (reference sequence). The germline V and J ends were trimmed by 0 bases and 4 bases, with 10 bases remaining between them. The CDR3 consists of 15 residues. The CDR3 protein is CAWSVGSRYNSPLHF. CDR3 nucleotides: TGTGCCTGGAGTGTGGGCAGCCGGTATAATTCACCCCTCCACTTT.

The CDR3 sequence is CARPRDRFYEQYF. The CDR3 coding sequence is TGTGCCAGGCCACGGGACAGGTTTTACGAGCAGTACTTC. The rearrangement joins TRBV19 to TRBJ2-7, with 8 bases identical to TRBD1. Germline CDR1 and CDR2: LNHDA and SQIVND (reference sequence). The V gene end was trimmed by 9 bases and the J gene end by 4 bases; junction bases not matched to a gene: 8. The CDR3 loop spans 13 amino acids.

The chain links TRBV24-1 to TRBJ2-4; D is unresolved. Germline values: CDR1 KGHDR, CDR2 SFDVKD. This CDR3 comprises 13 residues. The V end was cut by 3 bases, the J end by 7 bases, with 9 bases between. Here the CDR3 DNA reads TGTGCCACCAGTGATCCCAAGCGTAACATTCAGTACTTC. The encoded protein is CATSDPKRNIQYF.

The V and J genes are TRBV2 and TRBJ1-6; D not resolved. Germline loops: CDR1 SNHLY, CDR2 FYNNEI. V lost 3 bases, J lost 3 bases, and 6 bases lay in between. There are 14 residues in the CDR3. CDR3 bases: TGTGCCAGCAGTGACAGAATCTATAATTCACCCCTCCACTTT. It translates to CASSDRIYNSPLHF.

The chain recombines TRBV18 with TRBJ1-1, with 7 bases fitting TRBD1. Unmatched junction bases numbered 7, after V lost 3 bases and J lost 3 bases. CDR1 and CDR2 from the germline V gene are KGHSH and LQKENI. The CDR3 has 15 amino acids. The CDR3, as DNA: TGTGCCAGCTCACCGAAGACAGGGCAGTACACTGAAGCTTTCTTT. It codes for CASSPKTGQYTEAFF.